The clone carrying this T cell receptor beta chain was observed a few times. V was clipped by 2 bases and J by 2 bases, with 10 bases between them. The CDR3 totals 14 residues. Germline loops: CDR1 MNHEY, CDR2 SMNVEV (reference sequence). Then a second PCR, running roughly 7 to 12 cycles, was carried out with a sample-barcoded 5' primer and a J-beta primer mix. One entry per CDR3 protein results from TCRdb running MiXCR on the 5' RACE reads. The table has 700,000 to 1,000,000 distinct CDR3 sequences, 44% seen once; the top ten hold roughly 19%. This sample was taken from a study of blood T cells in healthy people across ages.

This rearrangement joins TRBV27 to TRBJ2-7; D assignment may be TRBD1 or TRBD2 (5 bases each). The receptor's source is a man aged 60 to 69 in good health. Sequenced: blood. CDR3 DNA sequence: TGTGCCAGCAGTTTAGTGGGGGATACCTACGAGCAGTACTTC. This gives the protein CASSLVGDTYEQYF.